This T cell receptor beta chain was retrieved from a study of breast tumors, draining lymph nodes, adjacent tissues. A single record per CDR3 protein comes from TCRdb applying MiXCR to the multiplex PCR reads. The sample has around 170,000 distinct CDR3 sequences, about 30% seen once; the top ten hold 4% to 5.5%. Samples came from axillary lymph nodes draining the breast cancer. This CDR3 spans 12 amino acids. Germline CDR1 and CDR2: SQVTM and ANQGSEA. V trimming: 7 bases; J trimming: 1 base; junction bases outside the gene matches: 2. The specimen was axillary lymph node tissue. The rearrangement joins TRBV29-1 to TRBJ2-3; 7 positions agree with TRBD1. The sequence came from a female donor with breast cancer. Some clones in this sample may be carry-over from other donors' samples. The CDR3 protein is CSDTGGTDTQYF. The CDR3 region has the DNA TGCAGCGACACAGGGGGCACAGATACGCAGTATTTT.